The clone carrying this T cell receptor (beta chain) occurred a few times. Sequenced by immunoSEQ multiplex PCR; TCRdb stores in-frame clones only, minus some. This table holds around 90,000 clones, around 88% found once. Germline V gene data show CDR1 as MNHEY and CDR2 as SMNVEV (reference sequence). This CDR3 is built from 16 residues. V gave up 3 bases and J gave up 5 bases, with 18 bases separating them. The record originates from a study of identifying expanded T cells in peripheral blood. This clonotype was sampled from a person aged 18 to 75 in good health. The chain recombines TRBV27 with TRBJ2-3; D possibly corresponds to TRBD2 (7 bases). The sequenced sample was blood. In DNA form, the CDR3 reads TGTGCCAGCAGTTTCAGTGGGGGGGCGGATGGAGATACGCAGTATTTT. Amino acid sequence: CASSFSGGADGDTQYF.